This T cell receptor (beta chain) is drawn from a study of T-cell memory formation after mild COVID-19. V lost 5 bases, J lost 5 bases, and 16 bases stayed unmatched. Germline values: CDR1 SQVTM, CDR2 ANQGSEA. The CDR3 covers 17 residues. TCR alpha and TCR beta cDNA libraries carrying sample barcodes and UMIs came from 5'RACE with constant-segment primers. TCRdb used MiXCR to reprocess the 5' RACE reads, holding one entry per CDR3 protein. The sample lists fewer than 650,000 distinct CDR3 sequences; 20% to 25% were seen once. About this clonotype itself: Its antigen is undetermined.

Findings of the study overall: The SARS-CoV-2 specificity of second-wave clones reaching peak at day 37 remained unverified.

The receptor was isolated from an adult woman who had mild COVID-19 (a few samples of this study predate the infection). Cell type and time point are not known. The sequencing input was PBMCs or a T cell subset sorted from them (not recorded which). The V call is TRBV29-1, the J call TRBJ2-3; 10 bases map to TRBD1. This CDR3 reads CSVSVGRGQGTGDTQYF. In DNA form, the CDR3 reads TGCAGCGTTTCGGTGGGAAGGGGACAGGGGACCGGAGATACGCAGTATTTT.